These T cell receptor beta chains were read from a single sample in a study of neurological immune-mediated disorders. MiXCR was run by TCRdb on the 5' RACE reads, yielding one entry per CDR3 protein. The sample has about 40,000 distinct CDR3 sequences; less than 15% are singletons. Sequencing was performed on PBMCs. The receptors come from a woman in her forties or fifties with HTLV-1-associated myelopathy (HAM/TSP). Each CDR3 is given with its conserved first and last residue. A D gene is named only where the DNA matches it firmly. Not all rows give a size; the values are once, few, many and, for expanded clones, a class.

TRBJ2-2	16	many	TRBD2	TRBV9	TGTGCCAGCAGCGTAGCTCTGCGGGGGGGCGGCGGGGAGCTGTTTTTT	CASSVALRGGGGELFF
TRBJ2-5	14	many	TRBD2	TRBV7-2	TGTGCCAGCAGCGGAAGGACTAGCTGGGAGACCCAGTACTTC	CASSGRTSWETQYF
TRBJ1-1	14	many	-	TRBV3-1	TGTGCCAGCAGCCGAAGCGGGGGGAACACTGAAGCTTTCTTT	CASSRSGGNTEAFF
TRBJ1-1	14	many	-	TRBV4-3	TGCGCCAGCAGCCAAGTACTCATGAACACTGAAGCTTTCTTT	CASSQVLMNTEAFF
TRBJ2-3	15	many	-	TRBV3-1	TGTGCCAGCAGCCCCCTCGGTATCAGGAAAGATACGCAGTATTTT	CASSPLGIRKDTQYF
TRBJ2-7	15	few	-	TRBV4-1	TGCGCCAGCAGCCAATTAGCGGCAACCGACTACGAGCAGTACTTC	CASSQLAATDYEQYF
TRBJ2-1	16	many	-	TRBV7-2	TGTGCCAGCAGCTTAGAAGTCAGCCTCTCCTACAATGAGCAGTTCTTC	CASSLEVSLSYNEQFF
TRBJ2-5	14	-	-	TRBV9	TGTGCCAGCAGCGTAGAAGGAAAGGACGAGACCCAGTACTTC	CASSVEGKDETQYF
TRBJ2-2	12	many	-	TRBV28	TGTGCCAGCAGAGAGTACACCGGGGAGCTGTTTTTT	CASREYTGELFF
TRBJ2-5	12	many	-	TRBV27	TGTGCCAGCAGTTTATCGGGGGGGACCCAGTACTTC	CASSLSGGTQYF
TRBJ2-5	14	many	-	TRBV28	TGTGCCAGCACCCTGGAGGGAACCCTACAGACCCAGTACTTC	CASTLEGTLQTQYF
TRBJ1-1	15	many	TRBD1	TRBV29-1	TGCAGCGTCACGGGAGGGGGCCCCCTTTTTTCTGAAGCTTTCTTT	CSVTGGGPLFSEAFF
TRBJ2-1	12	many	TRBD1	TRBV15	TGTGCCACCAGCAGGTCAGACAGGGGGTTTTTCTTC	CATSRSDRGFFF
TRBJ2-1	14	-	TRBD2	TRBV20-1	TGCAGTGCCTCGACTAGCGGGGGCCAGGATCGGCAGTTCTTC	CSASTSGGQDRQFF
TRBJ1-1	13	many	-	TRBV20-1	TGCAGTGCCAGAGGGAGTCAGGCCACTGAAGCTTTCTTT	CSARGSQATEAFF
TRBJ2-3	16	many	-	TRBV5-1	TGCGCCAGCAGCTTGCTAACCTCCACACGAGGAGATACGCAGTATTTT	CASSLLTSTRGDTQYF
TRBJ2-5	14	many	-	TRBV6-5	TGTGCCAGCAGCTCATCCAGCCTGCGGGAGACCCAGTACTTC	CASSSSSLRETQYF
TRBJ1-5	14	many	-	TRBV3-1	TGTGCCAGCAGCCAAGGCCGGACGAGTCAGCCCCAGCATTTT	CASSQGRTSQPQHF
TRBJ1-1	16	many	-	TRBV5-1	TGCGCCAGCAGCTTGGCCCAAGTTGGGGATTTCACTGAAGCTTTCTTT	CASSLAQVGDFTEAFF
TRBJ2-1	12	-	-	TRBV5-1	TGCGCCAGCAGTTCCCCCTACAATGAGCAGTTCTTC	CASSSPYNEQFF
TRBJ1-2	14	many	-	TRBV9	TGTGCCAGCAGCGTAGAAGGGGCTAACTATGGCTACACCTTC	CASSVEGANYGYTF
TRBJ2-2	16	many	TRBD2	TRBV4-2	TGTGCCAGCAGCCAGGCCGGGGGGGCGAACACCGGGGAGCTGTTTTTT	CASSQAGGANTGELFF
TRBJ2-5	13	many	-	TRBV29-1	TGCAGCGTTAAGCCGAGGGTAATCGAGACCCAGTACTTC	CSVKPRVIETQYF
TRBJ2-1	14	many	-	TRBV7-8	TGTGCCAGCAGCACCTTACGGGGGTACAATGAGCAGTTCTTC	CASSTLRGYNEQFF
TRBJ2-3	17	few	TRBD1	TRBV11-2	TGTGCCAGCAGCTTATTACAGGGGTCAAGAGTGTCGGGTACGCAGTATTTT	CASSLLQGSRVSGTQYF
TRBJ1-6	14	many	-	TRBV5-1	TGCGCCAGCAGCTTTTTGGCAGGGGAGTCTCCCCTCCACTTT	CASSFLAGESPLHF
TRBJ2-3	15	many	-	TRBV9	TGTGCCAGCAGCGTATCGGGAATGAGAACAGATACGCAGTATTTT	CASSVSGMRTDTQYF
TRBJ2-3	16	many	TRBD1	TRBV7-2	TGTGCCAGCAGCGTAACGACAGGGGGCGGCACAGATACGCAGTATTTT	CASSVTTGGGTDTQYF
TRBJ1-1	14	few	-	TRBV28	TGTGCCACCCATGGGGTCGTGTGGAACACTGAAGCTTTCTTT	CATHGVVWNTEAFF
TRBJ2-1	18	many	-	TRBV7-2	TGTGCCAGCAGCTGGGATACTAAGCCCAACACGGGGTACAATGAGCAGTTCTTC	CASSWDTKPNTGYNEQFF
TRBJ2-7	14	many	-	TRBV3-1	TGTGCCAGCAGCCAAGGTTTCCGGGGTCTCGAGCAGTACTTC	CASSQGFRGLEQYF
TRBJ2-1	17	few	-	TRBV20-1	TGCAGTGCTAGAGATCCCAGTTGGCCCTCTTCCTACAATGAGCAGTTCTTC	CSARDPSWPSSYNEQFF
TRBJ2-7	14	many	-	TRBV20-1	TGCAGTGCTATGGCCCCTGGACCCTCGGGCGAGCAGTACTTC	CSAMAPGPSGEQYF
TRBJ2-7	16	-	-	TRBV27	TGTGCCAGCCCTGAGACCTCAGGGGTGAGCTCCTACGAGCAGTACTTC	CASPETSGVSSYEQYF
TRBJ2-3	13	many	TRBD2	TRBV27	TGTGCCAGCAGTTTGGCGGGGGTAGATACGCAGTATTTT	CASSLAGVDTQYF
TRBJ1-3	15	-	-	TRBV7-8	TGTGCCAGCAGCAAGCAGGGTTTTGCTGGAAACACCATATATTTT	CASSKQGFAGNTIYF